Listed below are T cell receptor beta chains from one sample, sequenced in a study of radiotherapy plus CTLA-4 blockade in lung cancer. Sequencing was performed with immunoSEQ multiplex PCR; in TCRdb, only in-frame clones are kept and a portion is missing. The sample consists of about 30,000 clones, approximately 79% of them appearing once. This specimen was peripheral blood, taken from a patient treated with radiotherapy plus ipilimumab. The receptors shown here come from a human donor with non-small cell lung cancer who had stable disease on radiotherapy plus ipilimumab. The CDR3 runs from the conserved cysteine through the conserved F or W. Fields, in order: V gene, clone size, D gene, J gene, CDR3 protein, CDR3 DNA. A D gene is named only where the DNA matches it firmly. Some rows mark clone size as missing; the rest say once, few, many or name a class of expanded clone.

TRBV7-6,NA,NA,TRBJ1-3,CASSQGPGFSGNTIYF,TGTGCCAGCAGCCAAGGCCCAGGGTTCTCTGGAAACACCATATATTTT
TRBV9,once,NA,TRBJ1-1,CASSVGDNILNTEAFF,TGTGCCAGCAGCGTAGGGGACAATATACTAAACACTGAAGCTTTCTTT
TRBV4-1,few,TRBD1,TRBJ1-4,CASSQNTGTGDEKLFF,TGCGCCAGCAGCCAAAACACCGGGACAGGGGATGAAAAACTGTTTTTT
TRBV5-4,NA,NA,TRBJ2-2,CASSPGRGGPGELFF,TGTGCCAGCAGTCCCGGCAGGGGTGGTCCCGGGGAGCTGTTTTTT
TRBV14,few,NA,TRBJ2-1,CASSQDPINEQFF,TGTGCCAGCAGCCAAGATCCTATCAATGAGCAGTTCTTC
TRBV5-4,NA,NA,TRBJ1-5,CASSLQGGNQPQHF,TGTGCCAGCAGCTTGCAGGGAGGAAATCAGCCCCAGCATTTT
TRBV6-4,NA,NA,TRBJ2-3,CASSGAGFRDTQYF,TGTGCCAGCAGTGGGGCAGGGTTTCGAGATACGCAGTATTTT
TRBV18,once,NA,TRBJ1-6,CASSSGDYNSPLHF,TGTGCCAGCTCATCCGGGGACTATAATTCACCCCTCCACTTT
TRBV7-8,NA,NA,TRBJ1-5,CASSLYGGLSNQPQHF,TGTGCCAGCAGCTTATATGGGGGTCTCAGCAATCAGCCCCAGCATTTT
TRBV19,NA,NA,TRBJ1-5,CASSIGPRGFPNNQPQHF,TGTGCCAGTAGTATCGGTCCCAGGGGCTTCCCCAACAATCAGCCCCAGCATTTT
TRBV7-2,NA,TRBD1,TRBJ1-6,CASSYDRAYNSPLHF,TGTGCCAGCAGCTACGACAGGGCCTATAATTCACCCCTCCACTTT